A selection of T cell receptor beta chains follows, all from one sample in a study of CD8 T cells in Susac syndrome. TCRdb passed the immunoSEQ multiplex PCR reads through MiXCR, listing each CDR3 protein once. The sample carries around 190,000 distinct CDR3 sequences, over 85% recorded once. Sequencing was performed on CD4+ T cells from PBMCs. The receptors shown here come from a human donor in good health. Each CDR3 is given with its conserved first and last residue. D genes are given only for firm matches. The size of a clone is reported for some rows only, either as once, few or many, or as a class for expanded clones.

cdr3_aa: CASSLGGPPSYEQYF
cdr3_nt: TGCGCCAGCAGCTTGGGAGGGCCACCTTCCTACGAGCAGTACTTC
j_call: TRBJ2-7
d_call: -
v_call: TRBV5-1
clone_size: -

cdr3_aa: CASSYEGRDRVNEQFF
cdr3_nt: TGTGCCAGCAGTTATGAGGGGCGGGATCGGGTCAATGAGCAGTTCTTC
j_call: TRBJ2-1
d_call: -
v_call: TRBV6-2/TRBV6-3
clone_size: -

cdr3_aa: CSVEIYSYNEQFF
cdr3_nt: TGCAGCGTTGAAATCTACTCCTACAATGAGCAGTTCTTC
j_call: TRBJ2-1
d_call: -
v_call: TRBV29-1
clone_size: -

cdr3_aa: CASSERGEQYF
cdr3_nt: TGCGCCAGCAGTGAAAGGGGTGAGCAGTACTTC
j_call: TRBJ2-7
d_call: -
v_call: TRBV10-2
clone_size: -

cdr3_aa: CSAKREPGDTQYF
cdr3_nt: TGCAGTGCCAAGCGGGAGCCGGGGGATACGCAGTATTTT
j_call: TRBJ2-3
d_call: TRBD2
v_call: TRBV20-1
clone_size: -

cdr3_aa: CAWSKKGASNEKLFF
cdr3_nt: TGTGCCTGGAGTAAGAAGGGGGCGTCTAATGAAAAACTGTTTTTT
j_call: TRBJ1-4
d_call: TRBD1
v_call: TRBV30
clone_size: -

cdr3_aa: CASSYAIREKLFF
cdr3_nt: TGTGCCAGCAGTTATGCCATCCGAGAAAAACTGTTTTTT
j_call: TRBJ1-4
d_call: -
v_call: TRBV28
clone_size: -

cdr3_aa: CASSPLVGLAGSSYEQYF
cdr3_nt: TGTGCCAGCAGCCCGCTGGTGGGACTAGCGGGAAGCTCCTACGAGCAGTACTTC
j_call: TRBJ2-7
d_call: TRBD2
v_call: TRBV3-1
clone_size: -

cdr3_aa: CSVAGVRGTGELFF
cdr3_nt: TGCAGCGTCGCCGGCGTTCGGGGGACCGGGGAGCTGTTTTTT
j_call: TRBJ2-2
d_call: -
v_call: TRBV29-1
clone_size: -

cdr3_aa: CSVADSSDTQYF
cdr3_nt: TGCAGCGTAGCGGACAGCTCAGATACGCAGTATTTT
j_call: TRBJ2-3
d_call: -
v_call: TRBV29-1
clone_size: -

cdr3_aa: CASRFQGEGGYGYTF
cdr3_nt: TGTGCCAGCAGGTTCCAGGGGGAGGGTGGCTATGGCTACACCTTC
j_call: TRBJ1-2
d_call: TRBD1
v_call: TRBV6-6
clone_size: -

cdr3_aa: CSALTGQGAYEQYF
cdr3_nt: TGCAGTGCTCTCACGGGACAGGGGGCCTACGAGCAGTACTTC
j_call: TRBJ2-7
d_call: TRBD1
v_call: TRBV20-1
clone_size: -

cdr3_aa: CAWSVGEGNYGYTF
cdr3_nt: TGTGCCTGGAGTGTTGGGGAGGGCAACTATGGCTACACCTTC
j_call: TRBJ1-2
d_call: -
v_call: TRBV30
clone_size: once

cdr3_aa: CASSLWVNYEQYF
cdr3_nt: TGTGCCAGCAGTTTATGGGTAAACTACGAGCAGTACTTC
j_call: TRBJ2-7
d_call: -
v_call: TRBV27
clone_size: -

cdr3_aa: CASSPRGRGANYYNEQFF
cdr3_nt: TGTGCCAGCAGCCCCCGGGGGCGGGGAGCAAACTATTACAATGAGCAGTTCTTC
j_call: TRBJ2-1
d_call: -
v_call: TRBV7-2
clone_size: -

cdr3_aa: CASSLSPPTYEQYF
cdr3_nt: TGTGCCAGCAGTTTATCACCCCCAACCTACGAGCAGTACTTC
j_call: TRBJ2-7
d_call: -
v_call: TRBV28
clone_size: -

cdr3_aa: CSVALTGGFPYEQYF
cdr3_nt: TGCAGCGTCGCCCTGACCGGAGGATTTCCCTACGAGCAGTACTTC
j_call: TRBJ2-7
d_call: -
v_call: TRBV29-1
clone_size: -

cdr3_aa: CASNPSGGPTDTQYF
cdr3_nt: TGTGCCAGCAATCCATCGGGAGGGCCCACAGATACGCAGTATTTT
j_call: TRBJ2-3
d_call: TRBD2
v_call: TRBV28
clone_size: -

cdr3_aa: CASSLAARNEQFF
cdr3_nt: TGCGCCAGCAGCTTGGCGGCCCGCAATGAGCAGTTCTTC
j_call: TRBJ2-1
d_call: -
v_call: TRBV5-1
clone_size: once

cdr3_aa: CASSQGAAYEQYF
cdr3_nt: TGTGCCAGCTCACAAGGGGCCGCCTACGAGCAGTACTTC
j_call: TRBJ2-7
d_call: -
v_call: TRBV18
clone_size: -

cdr3_aa: CASGREWEQYF
cdr3_nt: TGTGCCAGCGGGAGGGAATGGGAGCAGTACTTC
j_call: TRBJ2-7
d_call: TRBD2
v_call: TRBV2
clone_size: -

cdr3_aa: CSVGRIADNEQFF
cdr3_nt: TGCAGCGTTGGGAGAATAGCGGACAATGAGCAGTTCTTC
j_call: TRBJ2-1
d_call: -
v_call: TRBV29-1
clone_size: -

cdr3_aa: CASSSRAATNEKLFF
cdr3_nt: TGTGCCAGCAGCTCCAGGGCGGCAACTAATGAAAAACTGTTTTTT
j_call: TRBJ1-4
d_call: -
v_call: TRBV7-9
clone_size: -

cdr3_aa: CSARDPMRAAGELFF
cdr3_nt: TGCAGTGCTAGAGACCCGATGCGGGCCGCCGGGGAGCTGTTTTTT
j_call: TRBJ2-2
d_call: -
v_call: TRBV20-1
clone_size: -

cdr3_aa: CASSKQGKETQYF
cdr3_nt: TGTGCCAGCAGCAAGCAGGGGAAAGAGACCCAGTACTTC
j_call: TRBJ2-5
d_call: -
v_call: TRBV25-1
clone_size: -

cdr3_aa: CASSQFWDRNEKLFF
cdr3_nt: TGTGCCAGCAGCCAATTTTGGGACAGAAATGAAAAACTGTTTTTT
j_call: TRBJ1-4
d_call: TRBD1
v_call: TRBV4-2
clone_size: once

cdr3_aa: CSARDYLDRGRNNEQFF
cdr3_nt: TGCAGTGCCAGAGACTACTTGGACAGGGGTCGGAACAATGAGCAGTTCTTC
j_call: TRBJ2-1
d_call: TRBD1
v_call: TRBV20-1
clone_size: -

cdr3_aa: CASSATASTDTQYF
cdr3_nt: TGTGCCAGCTCAGCCACAGCAAGCACAGATACGCAGTATTTT
j_call: TRBJ2-3
d_call: -
v_call: TRBV18
clone_size: -

cdr3_aa: CASSLSTGGSGANVLTF
cdr3_nt: TGTGCCAGCAGTTTATCGACAGGGGGAAGTGGGGCCAACGTCCTGACTTTC
j_call: TRBJ2-6
d_call: TRBD1
v_call: TRBV12-3/TRBV12-4
clone_size: -

cdr3_aa: CASSQVGSVDTQYF
cdr3_nt: TGCGCCAGCAGCCAAGTGGGTAGCGTAGATACGCAGTATTTT
j_call: TRBJ2-3
d_call: -
v_call: TRBV4-3
clone_size: -

cdr3_aa: CASSLLSNTGELFF
cdr3_nt: TGTGCCAGCAGTTTACTCTCCAACACCGGGGAGCTGTTTTTT
j_call: TRBJ2-2
d_call: -
v_call: TRBV27
clone_size: -

cdr3_aa: CATSDYGAYEQYF
cdr3_nt: TGTGCCACCAGTGATTACGGTGCCTACGAGCAGTACTTC
j_call: TRBJ2-7
d_call: -
v_call: TRBV24-1
clone_size: -

cdr3_aa: CASSPDRLLTYEQYF
cdr3_nt: TGTGCCAGCAGTCCGGACAGGTTACTGACCTACGAGCAGTACTTC
j_call: TRBJ2-7
d_call: TRBD1
v_call: TRBV6-5
clone_size: -

cdr3_aa: CASSQDWTGELFF
cdr3_nt: TGTGCCAGCAGCCAAGATTGGACCGGGGAGCTGTTTTTT
j_call: TRBJ2-2
d_call: -
v_call: TRBV3-1
clone_size: -

cdr3_aa: CASSRLQGRPEAFF
cdr3_nt: TGTGCCAGCAGCCGTCTACAGGGGAGACCTGAAGCTTTCTTT
j_call: TRBJ1-1
d_call: TRBD1
v_call: TRBV5-6
clone_size: once

cdr3_aa: CASNPSLAAYEQYF
cdr3_nt: TGTGCCAGCAACCCTTCACTAGCGGCCTACGAGCAGTACTTC
j_call: TRBJ2-7
d_call: TRBD2
v_call: TRBV28
clone_size: -

cdr3_aa: CSARDLLYGYTF
cdr3_nt: TGCAGTGCTAGGGACCTCCTCTATGGCTACACCTTC
j_call: TRBJ1-2
d_call: -
v_call: TRBV20-1
clone_size: -

cdr3_aa: CASTKSWQDPPEKLFF
cdr3_nt: TGTGCCAGCACCAAAAGCTGGCAGGACCCTCCGGAAAAACTGTTTTTT
j_call: TRBJ1-4
d_call: -
v_call: TRBV6-1
clone_size: -

cdr3_aa: CASSLGSATQYF
cdr3_nt: TGTGCCAGCAGTTTAGGCAGTGCTACCCAGTACTTC
j_call: TRBJ2-5
d_call: -
v_call: TRBV12-3/TRBV12-4
clone_size: -

cdr3_aa: CAAGLGPYEQYF
cdr3_nt: TGTGCCGCCGGACTAGGCCCCTACGAGCAGTACTTC
j_call: TRBJ2-7
d_call: TRBD2
v_call: TRBV10-3
clone_size: -

cdr3_aa: CASSRFFSGSYEQFF
cdr3_nt: TGTGCCAGCAGCCGATTTTTTAGCGGGAGTTATGAGCAGTTCTTC
j_call: TRBJ2-1
d_call: TRBD2
v_call: TRBV3-1
clone_size: -

cdr3_aa: CASTQRSTDTQYF
cdr3_nt: TGTGCCAGCACGCAAAGAAGCACAGATACGCAGTATTTT
j_call: TRBJ2-3
d_call: -
v_call: TRBV25-1
clone_size: -

cdr3_aa: CSAKGGAESYNEQFF
cdr3_nt: TGCAGTGCTAAGGGTGGGGCGGAGTCCTACAATGAGCAGTTCTTC
j_call: TRBJ2-1
d_call: -
v_call: TRBV20-1
clone_size: -

cdr3_aa: CSARARGQALAKNIQYF
cdr3_nt: TGCAGTGCTAGAGCCCGGGGACAGGCCCTAGCCAAAAACATTCAGTACTTC
j_call: TRBJ2-4
d_call: TRBD1
v_call: TRBV20-1
clone_size: once

cdr3_aa: CASSHRQVNTEVFF
cdr3_nt: TGTGCCAGCAGCCATCGACAGGTCAACACTGAAGTTTTCTTT
j_call: TRBJ1-1
d_call: -
v_call: TRBV3-1
clone_size: -

cdr3_aa: CASSLELGDYGYTF
cdr3_nt: TGCGCCAGCAGCTTGGAGTTGGGGGATTATGGCTACACCTTC
j_call: TRBJ1-2
d_call: -
v_call: TRBV5-1
clone_size: -

cdr3_aa: CASKSGANVLTF
cdr3_nt: TGTGCCAGCAAGTCCGGGGCCAACGTCCTGACTTTC
j_call: TRBJ2-6
d_call: -
v_call: TRBV28
clone_size: -

cdr3_aa: CASSPGGQNEQFF
cdr3_nt: TGCGCCAGCAGCCCGGGTGGCCAGAATGAGCAGTTCTTC
j_call: TRBJ2-1
d_call: -
v_call: TRBV5-1
clone_size: once

cdr3_aa: CSVEFNRRKTEAFF
cdr3_nt: TGCAGCGTTGAGTTCAACAGGCGGAAGACTGAAGCTTTCTTT
j_call: TRBJ1-1
d_call: -
v_call: TRBV29-1
clone_size: -